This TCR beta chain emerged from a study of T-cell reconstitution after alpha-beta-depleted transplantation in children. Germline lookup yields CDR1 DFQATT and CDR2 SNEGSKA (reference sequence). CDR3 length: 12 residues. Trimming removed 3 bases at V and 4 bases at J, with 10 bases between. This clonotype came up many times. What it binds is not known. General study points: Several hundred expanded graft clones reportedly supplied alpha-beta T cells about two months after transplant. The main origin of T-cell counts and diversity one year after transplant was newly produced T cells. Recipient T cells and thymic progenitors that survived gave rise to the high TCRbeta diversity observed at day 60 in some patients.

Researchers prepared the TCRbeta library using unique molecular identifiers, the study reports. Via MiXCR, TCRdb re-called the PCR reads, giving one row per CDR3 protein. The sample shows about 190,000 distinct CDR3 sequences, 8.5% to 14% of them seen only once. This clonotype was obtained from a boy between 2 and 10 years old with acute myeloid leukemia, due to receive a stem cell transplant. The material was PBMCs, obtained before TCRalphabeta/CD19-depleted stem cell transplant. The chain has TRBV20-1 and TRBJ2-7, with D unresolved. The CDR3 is CSASPVGYEQYF. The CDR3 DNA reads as TGCAGTGCTAGTCCCGTGGGGTACGAGCAGTACTTC.